This T cell receptor (beta chain) was identified during a study of human T cells and chemical hapten exposure. Across the study: Weekly administration of diphenylcyclopropenone to the scalp of patients continued throughout the roughly 23-week study. Readings were taken at 6 days from patch tests that had applied 0.01% DPC to the upper back.

Time point: patch test 3, about 24 weeks after DPC sensitization. As to treatment: therapeutic diphenylcyclopropenone sensitization with weekly scalp DPC. Concerning this clonotype: What it binds is not known.

Trimming took off 3 bases at V and 0 bases at J, with 13 bases between the two ends. Germline assignment: CDR1 SNHLY and CDR2 FYNNEI. The CDR3 is 16 amino acids. Study-wide findings and caveats: Expanded TCRs showed more large CDR3 clusters than pre-sensitization or healthy control sets.

TCRdb used MiXCR to reprocess the RACE reads, holding one entry per CDR3 protein. Here the sample spans roughly 100,000 distinct CDR3 sequences, 30% to 35% being singletons. The source material was whole blood, sampled in connection with sensitization to the hapten diphenylcyclopropenone (DPC). This TCR derives from a man between 40 and 49 years old with alopecia areata. Some clones in this sample may be carry-over from other donors' samples. The chain recombines TRBV2 with TRBJ2-3; maybe TRBD1 (6 bases). This CDR3 is CASSEWTAPSTDTQYF. The CDR3 nucleotides read TGTGCCAGCAGTGAGTGGACAGCCCCCAGCACAGATACGCAGTATTTT. Combining the CDR3 with reference TRBV2 and TRBJ2-3 gives the whole variable domain EPEVTQTPSHQVTQMGQEVILRCVPISNHLYFYWYRQILGQKVEFLVSFYNNEISEKSEIFDDQFSVERPDGSNFTLKIRSTKLEDSAMYFCASSEWTAPSTDTQYFGPGTRLTVL.